This record concerns one T cell receptor beta chain sequence. Germline V gives CDR1 SGHNT, CDR2 YYREEE (reference sequence). V lost 6 bases and J lost 0, with 15 bases in between. This CDR3 contains 15 residues. The record originates from a study of blood T cell repertoires in COVID-19. Participants' reported clinical history set cohort assignment. The data were produced by immunoSEQ multiplex PCR, yet TCRdb's version contains in-frame clones alone and is incomplete. The profile shows 210,000 or so clones, 80% of them singletons. The chain employs TRBV5-4 and TRBJ2-5; the D gene is possibly TRBD1 (5 bases). The sample taken for sequencing was PBMCs or T cells enriched from blood (not recorded which). This TCR was recovered from a woman aged 40 to 50 with acute COVID-19. CDR3 coding DNA: TGTGCCAGCACCACCGACAAGGGGTACCAAGAGACCCAGTACTTC. It specifies CASTTDKGYQETQYF.